In this sample, the clone carrying this TCR beta chain turned up once. Its antigen is not known. TCRdb re-derived calls from the reads in MiXCR, one entry per CDR3 protein. The repertoire holds about a million distinct CDR3 sequences, roughly a third seen once, with 13% in the top ten. The data stem from a study of T cell repertoires in cytomegalovirus infection. Study-wide results and limits: Summed public TCR beta family frequency identified CMV carriers bearing the relevant HLA.

Germline CDR1 LGHDT, CDR2 YNNKEL (reference sequence). CDR3 length: 16 amino acids. Deletions cut 3 bases from V and 0 bases from J, with 12 bases between. The V gene is TRBV3-1, the J gene TRBJ2-4, with D maybe TRBD2 (5 bases). Sequenced material: cultured CD8+ T cells from PBMCs, taken from culture after CMV antigen stimulation. The sequence was obtained from a human donor in good health (CMV status not recorded). Some clones in this sample may be carry-over from other donors' samples. The CDR3 DNA sequence: TGTGCCAGCAGCCAGGAAGAAGGACTAGCCAAAAACATTCAGTACTTC. It is translated as CASSQEEGLAKNIQYF.